Listed below are T cell receptor beta chains from one sample, sequenced in a study of neoadjuvant anti-PD-1 for oral cavity cancer. Clones were sequenced by immunoSEQ multiplex PCR, and TCRdb holds only the in-frame ones, with some missing. The table lists around 10,000 clones, about 64% of them singletons. Here the sequenced sample was tumor tissue, taken after nivolumab (anti-PD-1) treatment. Receptors originate from a person between 40 and 79 years old with oral cavity squamous cell carcinoma. Both conserved end residues are part of each CDR3. The D gene is left open where the match is weak. The size entry is marked missing in some rows and otherwise reads once, few, many or a size class.

V	D	size	J	DNA	CDR3
TRBV4-1	TRBD1	-	TRBJ2-1	TGCGCCAGCAGCCGAAGACAGGGAGACTCCTACAATGAGCAGTTCTTC	CASSRRQGDSYNEQFF
TRBV19	-	-	TRBJ2-1	TGTGCCAGTAGTATAGACCCTAGGTCCGATGAGCAGTTCTTC	CASSIDPRSDEQFF
TRBV7-3	-	-	TRBJ2-7	TGTGCCAGCCGCCCGGGCCATCAATACGAGCAGTACTTC	CASRPGHQYEQYF
TRBV10-3	-	-	TRBJ2-1	TGTGCCATCAGTGAGCTTGCTGCCGGGGCCGATGAGCAGTTCTTC	CAISELAAGADEQFF
TRBV7-2	-	-	TRBJ1-3	TGTGCCAGCAGCTCCGGACCCTCTGGAAACACCATATATTTT	CASSSGPSGNTIYF
TRBV7-3	-	-	TRBJ2-5	TGTGCCAGCAGCTTATCCCGAGGCGAGACCCAGTACTTC	CASSLSRGETQYF
TRBV27	TRBD1	-	TRBJ2-3	TGTGCCAGCAATGAGAGGACAGGTCGCACAGATACGCAGTATTTT	CASNERTGRTDTQYF
TRBV18	TRBD1	-	TRBJ2-3	TGTGCCAGCTCCAAAACCGGACAGGGGGGATTCACAGATACGCAGTATTTT	CASSKTGQGGFTDTQYF
TRBV5-1	-	-	TRBJ1-1	TGCGCCAGCAGCTTGGAAGGGGACGGGACTGAAGCTTTCTTT	CASSLEGDGTEAFF
TRBV19	-	-	TRBJ1-4	TGTGCCAGTAGCCCGGGGAGAACTAATGAAAAACTGTTTTTT	CASSPGRTNEKLFF
TRBV20-1	-	-	TRBJ2-5	TGCAGTGCTAGAGCCCCAGAGACCCAGTACTTC	CSARAPETQYF
TRBV2	TRBD1	-	TRBJ2-7	TGTGCCAGCAGTGAAGGGACAGGGGGCTGGTACGAGCAGTACTTC	CASSEGTGGWYEQYF
TRBV7-8	-	-	TRBJ2-5	TGTGCCAGCAGTTCATTACAGGGAGGACGGACCCAGTACTTC	CASSSLQGGRTQYF
TRBV5-6	TRBD2	few	TRBJ2-1	TGTGCCAGCAGCTTACCCATTCTGGCGGGGGGGCCGGGTGAGCAGTTCTTC	CASSLPILAGGPGEQFF
TRBV18	-	-	TRBJ2-1	TGTGCCAGCTCACCACCTGGGACTTTCCCCCAGCAGTTCTTC	CASSPPGTFPQQFF
TRBV13	TRBD1	-	TRBJ1-4	TGTGCCAGCAGCTTTCGGGACAGCCTGGCCTTAAATGAAAAACTGTTTTTT	CASSFRDSLALNEKLFF
TRBV29-1	TRBD1	-	TRBJ1-2	TGCAGCGCCCAGGGGGCTTTTGATGGCTACACCTTC	CSAQGAFDGYTF
TRBV9	-	-	TRBJ1-6	TGTGCCAGCAGCGTCTCATCGGGGCCCAATAATTCACCCCTCCACTTT	CASSVSSGPNNSPLHF
TRBV27	TRBD2	-	TRBJ2-1	TGTGCCAGCAGTTTCAGCGGGAGCCACAATGAGCAGTTCTTC	CASSFSGSHNEQFF
TRBV5-5	-	once	TRBJ1-1	TGTGCCAGCAGCACGGCCCACGGGGAGGCTGAAGCTTTCTTT	CASSTAHGEAEAFF
TRBV30	-	-	TRBJ1-3	TGTGCTAGGAGGGCAGCGAGCCGAGACACCATATATTTT	CARRAASRDTIYF
TRBV5-6	-	-	TRBJ1-4	TGTGCCAGCAGGCAACAGGGAAATGAAAAACTGTTTTTT	CASRQQGNEKLFF
TRBV9	-	few	TRBJ2-7	TGTGCCAGCAGCGTAGGTACAGCAACCTCCTACGAGCAGTACTTC	CASSVGTATSYEQYF
TRBV27	TRBD1	few	TRBJ1-1	TGTGCCAGCAGTTCGTCGGGACAGAATAGGGCTTTCTTT	CASSSSGQNRAFF
TRBV28	-	-	TRBJ2-7	TGTGCCAGCAGTTTATCACGGGGAGCCGGGATGGGCGAGCAGTACTTC	CASSLSRGAGMGEQYF